This T cell receptor beta chain was identified during a study of blood T cell repertoires in COVID-19. V lost 3 bases and J 11 bases, leaving 14 bases between the germline ends. The CDR3 runs 13 residues. CDR1 and CDR2 from the germline V gene are MNHNS and SASEGT. Produced via immunoSEQ multiplex PCR; TCRdb's table is partial and in-frame only. The sample has approximately 400,000 clones; 89% are singletons. Sequenced: peripheral blood. The receptor was isolated from a middle-aged man with acute or convalescent COVID-19. The chain combines TRBV6-1 with TRBJ1-3, with D unresolved. CDR3 nucleotide sequence: TGTGCCAGCAGTGAGGGCGGGAGGTACGCCATATATTTT. It translates to CASSEGGRYAIYF.